This T cell receptor (beta chain) was sequenced in a study of CD8+CD57+ T cells in acquired aplastic anemia. Study at large: Recorded DNA amounts for sorted CD4+ and CD8+ cells had an average of approximately 3.2 ug.

The authors sequenced patients whose flow cytometry had shown CD8+CD57+ cell expansion. With no exception, the patients had severe acquired aplastic anemia. Profiling that covered TCR beta VDJ and CDR3 relied on genomic DNA as its template. MiXCR, run by TCRdb on the reads, gives a single entry per CDR3 protein. The repertoire holds a few hundred thousand distinct CDR3 sequences, with roughly 50% as singletons. This clonotype has a handful of counts. The clonotype was recovered from a human donor with aplastic anemia. The sample consisted of sorted CD4+, CD8+, or CD8+CD57+ T cells (not recorded which) from PBMCs.

In DNA, the CDR3 is TGTGCCAGCAGCTTGGGGGAGGGGGAAACACTAGCCAAAAACATTCAGTACTTC. Protein sequence: CASSLGEGETLAKNIQYF. The chain uses TRBV5-4 and TRBJ2-4, with D possibly TRBD2 on 7 matching bases. CDR1 SGHNT and CDR2 YYREEE come from the germline V gene (reference sequence). The CDR3 length is 18 residues. V was cut by 0 bases and J by 0 bases, with 16 bases left in between.